This T cell receptor beta chain derives from a study of beta chain features in type 1 diabetes. The CDR3 is 14 residues long. Germline V lookup: CDR1 GTSNPN, CDR2 SVGIG (reference sequence). Trimming removed 1 base from V and 0 bases from J, with 6 bases in between. About this clone: Its matching antigen is unknown.

The study reverse transcribed the entire isolated RNA, so it sequenced expressed TCRB transcripts. Average reads for naive, central memory and regulatory T cell samples were roughly 3.4 million. The assay was immunoSEQ multiplex PCR, and TCRdb's table has in-frame clones only and misses some. The sample has about 660,000 clones; more than 12% are singletons. Study-wide results and limits: Diminished insertions and augmented deletions at VDJ junctions characterized type 1 diabetes patients. In all four CD4+ subsets, TCRB CDR3 length was significantly, moderately reduced in type 1 diabetes.

Sorted populations all had greater than 95% purity. This rearrangement joins TRBV30 to TRBJ2-2; possible D gene TRBD2, 5 bases. Sequencing was done on a sample of naive CD4+ T cells from blood. The sequence came from a man aged 18 to 30 with type 1 diabetes. The CDR3 loop reads CAWSEAANTGELFF. The CDR3 DNA sequence: TGTGCCTGGAGTGAAGCGGCGAACACCGGGGAGCTGTTTTTT.